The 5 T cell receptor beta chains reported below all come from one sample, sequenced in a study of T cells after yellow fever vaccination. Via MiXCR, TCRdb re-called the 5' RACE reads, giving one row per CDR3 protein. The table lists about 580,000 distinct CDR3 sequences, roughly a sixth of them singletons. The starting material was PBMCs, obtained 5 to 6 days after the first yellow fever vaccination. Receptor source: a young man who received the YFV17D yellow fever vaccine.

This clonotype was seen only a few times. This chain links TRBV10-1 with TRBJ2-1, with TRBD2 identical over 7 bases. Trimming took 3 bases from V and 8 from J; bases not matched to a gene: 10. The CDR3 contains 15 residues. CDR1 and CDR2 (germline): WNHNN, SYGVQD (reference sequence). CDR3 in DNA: TGCGCCAGCAGTGAAGCTGGCGGGGGATCGGATGAGCAGTTCTTC. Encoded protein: CASSEAGGGSDEQFF.

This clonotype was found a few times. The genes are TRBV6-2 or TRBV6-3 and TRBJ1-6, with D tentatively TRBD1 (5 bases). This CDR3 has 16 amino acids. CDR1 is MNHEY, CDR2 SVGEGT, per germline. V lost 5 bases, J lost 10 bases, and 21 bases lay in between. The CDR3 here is CASSRPGAGGWSPLHF. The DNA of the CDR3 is TGTGCCAGCAGTCGACCTGGGGCCGGGGGTTGGTCACCCCTCCACTTT.

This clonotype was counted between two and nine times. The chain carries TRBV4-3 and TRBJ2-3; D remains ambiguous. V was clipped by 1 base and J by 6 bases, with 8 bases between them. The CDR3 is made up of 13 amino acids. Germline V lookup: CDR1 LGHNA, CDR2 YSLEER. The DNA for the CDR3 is TGCGCCAGCAGCCAAGCGATGGGGGATACGCAGTATTTT. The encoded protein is CASSQAMGDTQYF.

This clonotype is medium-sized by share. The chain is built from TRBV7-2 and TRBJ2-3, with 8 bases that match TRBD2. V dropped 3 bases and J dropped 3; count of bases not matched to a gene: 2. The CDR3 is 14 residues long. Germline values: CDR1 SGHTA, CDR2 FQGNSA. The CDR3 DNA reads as TGTGCCAGCAGCTTCGTAGCGGGGACAGATACGCAGTATTTT. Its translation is CASSFVAGTDTQYF.

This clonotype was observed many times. The CDR3 reads CASSVGKAYNSPLHF. Written as DNA, the CDR3 is TGTGCCAGCAGCGTAGGGAAGGCCTATAATTCACCCCTCCACTTT. V usage is TRBV9 and J usage is TRBJ1-6; no clear D. The CDR3 spans 15 residues. The germline V gene has CDR1 SGDLS and CDR2 YYNGEE. The ends were cut back, 0 bases at V and 2 bases at J, with 6 bases in the middle. The full variable domain, completed using reference TRBV9 and TRBJ1-6, is DSGVTQTPKHLITATGQRVTLRCSPRSGDLSVYWYQQSLDQGLQFLIQYYNGEERAKGNILERFSAQQFPDLHSELNLSSLELGDSALYFCASSVGKAYNSPLHFGNGTRLTVT.